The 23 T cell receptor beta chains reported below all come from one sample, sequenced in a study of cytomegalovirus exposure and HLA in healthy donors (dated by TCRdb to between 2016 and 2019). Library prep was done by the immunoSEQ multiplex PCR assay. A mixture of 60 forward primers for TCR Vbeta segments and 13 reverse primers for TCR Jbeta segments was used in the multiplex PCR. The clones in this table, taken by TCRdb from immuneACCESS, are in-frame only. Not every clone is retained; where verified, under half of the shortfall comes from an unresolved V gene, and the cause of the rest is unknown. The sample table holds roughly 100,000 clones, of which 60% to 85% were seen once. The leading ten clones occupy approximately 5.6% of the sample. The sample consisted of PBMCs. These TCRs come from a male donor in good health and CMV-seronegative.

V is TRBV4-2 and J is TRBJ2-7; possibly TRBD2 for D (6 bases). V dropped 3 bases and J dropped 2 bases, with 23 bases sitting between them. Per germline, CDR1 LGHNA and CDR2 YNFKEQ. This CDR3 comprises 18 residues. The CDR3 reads CASSQELYPGEGTYEQYF. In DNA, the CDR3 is TGTGCCAGCAGCCAGGAACTCTACCCGGGAGAGGGCACCTACGAGCAGTACTTC.

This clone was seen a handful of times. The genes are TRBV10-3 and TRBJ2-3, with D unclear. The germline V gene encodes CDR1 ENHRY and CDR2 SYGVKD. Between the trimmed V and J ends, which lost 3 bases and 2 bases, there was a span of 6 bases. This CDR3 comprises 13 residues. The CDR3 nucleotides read TGTGCCATCAGTGACTATCTCACAGATACGCAGTATTTT. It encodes CAISDYLTDTQYF.

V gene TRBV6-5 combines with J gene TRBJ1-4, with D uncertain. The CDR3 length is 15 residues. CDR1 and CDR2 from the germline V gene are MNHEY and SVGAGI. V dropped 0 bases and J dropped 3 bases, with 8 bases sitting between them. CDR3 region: CASSYSTVANEKLFF. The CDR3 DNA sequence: TGTGCCAGCAGTTACTCGACTGTGGCTAATGAAAAACTGTTTTTT.

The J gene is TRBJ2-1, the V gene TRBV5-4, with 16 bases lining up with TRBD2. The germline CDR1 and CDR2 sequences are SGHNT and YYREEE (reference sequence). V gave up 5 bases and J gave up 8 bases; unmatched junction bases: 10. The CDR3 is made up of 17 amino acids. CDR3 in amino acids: CASRVGTSGRAGHEQFF. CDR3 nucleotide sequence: TGTGCCAGCAGGGTCGGGACTAGCGGGAGGGCTGGACATGAGCAGTTCTTC.

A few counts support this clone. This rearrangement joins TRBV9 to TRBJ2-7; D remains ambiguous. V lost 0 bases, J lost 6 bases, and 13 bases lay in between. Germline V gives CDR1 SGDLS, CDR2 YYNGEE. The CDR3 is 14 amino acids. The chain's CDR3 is CASSVDGSSVEQYF. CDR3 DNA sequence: TGTGCCAGCAGCGTAGACGGTTCCTCTGTCGAGCAGTACTTC.

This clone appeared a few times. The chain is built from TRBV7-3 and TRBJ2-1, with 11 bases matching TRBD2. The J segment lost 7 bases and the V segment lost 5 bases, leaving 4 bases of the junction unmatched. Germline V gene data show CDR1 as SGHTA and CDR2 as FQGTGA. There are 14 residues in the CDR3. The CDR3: CASSLAGGLNEQFF. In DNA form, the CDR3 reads TGTGCCAGCAGCCTAGCGGGAGGACTAAATGAGCAGTTCTTC.

CDR3: CASSQTGGAEYNEQFF. DNA of the CDR3: TGTGCCAGCAGCCAAACTGGGGGCGCGGAATACAATGAGCAGTTCTTC. The chain links TRBV11-3 to TRBJ2-1; weak D call: TRBD1 (6 bases). The V end lost 5 bases, the J end lost 4 bases, and 18 bases lay between the germline ends. Germline V gene sequence: CDR1 SGHNT, CDR2 YENEEA. This CDR3 has 16 amino acids.

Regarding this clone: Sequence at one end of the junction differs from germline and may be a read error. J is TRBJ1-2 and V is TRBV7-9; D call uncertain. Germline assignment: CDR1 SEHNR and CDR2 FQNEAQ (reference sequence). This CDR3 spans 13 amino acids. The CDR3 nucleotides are TGTTCCAGCAGCTTAGAGTCGGGTTATGGCTACACCTTC. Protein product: CSSSLESGYGYTF.

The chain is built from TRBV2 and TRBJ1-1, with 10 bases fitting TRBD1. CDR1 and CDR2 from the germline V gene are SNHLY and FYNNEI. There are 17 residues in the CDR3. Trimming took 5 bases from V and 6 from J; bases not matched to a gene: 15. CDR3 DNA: TGTGCCAGCAGTCGAAATTACGGGACAGGGGCGGTCGCTGAAGCTTTCTTT. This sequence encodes CASSRNYGTGAVAEAFF.

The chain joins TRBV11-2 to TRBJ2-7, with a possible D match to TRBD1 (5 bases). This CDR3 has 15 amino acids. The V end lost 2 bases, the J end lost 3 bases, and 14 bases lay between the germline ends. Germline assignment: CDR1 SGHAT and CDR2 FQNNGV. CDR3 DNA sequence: TGTGCCAGCAGCTTATATTGGATGGGGCGCTACGAGCAGTACTTC. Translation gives CASSLYWMGRYEQYF.

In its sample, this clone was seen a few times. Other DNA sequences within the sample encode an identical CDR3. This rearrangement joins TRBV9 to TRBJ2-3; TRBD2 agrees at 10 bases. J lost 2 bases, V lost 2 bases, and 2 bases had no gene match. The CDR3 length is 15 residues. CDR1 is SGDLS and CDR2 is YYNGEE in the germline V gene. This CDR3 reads CASSVGLAATDTQYF. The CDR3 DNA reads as TGTGCCAGCAGCGTCGGACTAGCGGCCACAGATACGCAGTATTTT.

The CDR3 here is CASGSGWHSGANVLTF. The CDR3 DNA reads as TGTGCCAGCGGTAGCGGGTGGCACTCTGGGGCCAACGTCCTGACTTTC. The gene calls are TRBV7-9 and TRBJ2-6; 7 bases are a match to TRBD2. The germline CDR1 and CDR2 sequences are SEHNR and FQNEAQ (reference sequence). Trimming cost V 8 bases and J 0 bases; bases outside gene matches: 7. This CDR3 region has 16 residues.

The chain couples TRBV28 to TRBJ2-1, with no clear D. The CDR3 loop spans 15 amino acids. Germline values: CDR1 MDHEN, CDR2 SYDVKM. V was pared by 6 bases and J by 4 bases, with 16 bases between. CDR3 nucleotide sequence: TGTGCCAGCAGCCTGCCAGGTTCCTTATACAATGAGCAGTTCTTC. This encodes CASSLPGSLYNEQFF.

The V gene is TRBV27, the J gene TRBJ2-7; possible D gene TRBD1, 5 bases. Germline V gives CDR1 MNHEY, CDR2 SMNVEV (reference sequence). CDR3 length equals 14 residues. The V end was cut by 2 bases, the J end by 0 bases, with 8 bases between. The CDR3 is CASSLGAASYEQYF. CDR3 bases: TGTGCCAGCAGTTTAGGGGCGGCCTCCTACGAGCAGTACTTC.

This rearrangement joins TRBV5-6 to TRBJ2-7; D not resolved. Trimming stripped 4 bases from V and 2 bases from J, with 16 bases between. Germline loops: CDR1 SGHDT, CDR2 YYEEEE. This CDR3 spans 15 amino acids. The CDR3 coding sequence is TGTGCCAGCAGCCTCATAGCCGGTCTGACCTACGAGCAGTACTTC. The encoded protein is CASSLIAGLTYEQYF. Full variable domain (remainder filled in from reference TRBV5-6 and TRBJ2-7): DAGVTQSPTHLIKTRGQQVTLRCSPKSGHDTVSWYQQALGQGPQFIFQYYEEEERQRGNFPDRFSGHQFPNYSSELNVNALLLGDSALYLCASSLIAGLTYEQYFGPGTRLTVT.

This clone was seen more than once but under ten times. The CDR3 bases are TGCGCCAGCAGCTTGGGACAGAAGGCCTCCCGGGTCCACTTT. Its protein is CASSLGQKASRVHF. The chain recombines TRBV5-1 with TRBJ1-6; D is perhaps TRBD1 (5 bases). Germline assignment: CDR1 SGHRS and CDR2 YFSETQ. The length of the CDR3 is 14 residues. Trimming removed 0 bases from V and 17 bases from J, with 18 bases in between.

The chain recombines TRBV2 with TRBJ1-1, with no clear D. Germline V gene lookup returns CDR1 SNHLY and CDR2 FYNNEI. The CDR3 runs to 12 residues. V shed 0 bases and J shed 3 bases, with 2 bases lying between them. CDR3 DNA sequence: TGTGCCAGCAGTGAAGCCGACACTGAAGCTTTCTTT. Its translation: CASSEADTEAFF.

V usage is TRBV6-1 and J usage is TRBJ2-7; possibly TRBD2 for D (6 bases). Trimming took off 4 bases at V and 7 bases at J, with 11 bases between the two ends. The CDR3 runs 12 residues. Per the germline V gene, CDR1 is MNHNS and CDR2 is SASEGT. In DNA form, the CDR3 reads TGTGCCAGCAGTGTCCTGGGGGGTGAGCAGTACTTC. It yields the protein CASSVLGGEQYF.

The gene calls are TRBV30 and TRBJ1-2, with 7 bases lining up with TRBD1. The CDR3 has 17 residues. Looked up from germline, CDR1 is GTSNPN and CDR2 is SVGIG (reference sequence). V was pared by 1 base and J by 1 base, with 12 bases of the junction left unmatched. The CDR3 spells CAWSAKQGTEDNYGYTF. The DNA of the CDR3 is TGTGCCTGGAGTGCGAAGCAAGGGACAGAGGATAACTATGGCTACACCTTC.

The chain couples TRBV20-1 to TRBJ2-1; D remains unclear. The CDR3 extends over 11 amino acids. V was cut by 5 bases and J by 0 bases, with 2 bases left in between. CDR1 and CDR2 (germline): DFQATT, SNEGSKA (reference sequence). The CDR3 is CSAHSYNEQFF. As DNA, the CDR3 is TGCAGTGCTCACTCCTACAATGAGCAGTTCTTC.

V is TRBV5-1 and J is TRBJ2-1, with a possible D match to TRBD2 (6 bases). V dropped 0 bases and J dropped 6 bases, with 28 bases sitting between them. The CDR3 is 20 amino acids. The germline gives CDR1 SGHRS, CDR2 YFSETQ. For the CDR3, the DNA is TGCGCCAGCAGCTTGGGGGCTCTGTACGGGGGAGAACAAAGTAGCAATGAGCAGTTCTTC. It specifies CASSLGALYGGEQSSNEQFF.

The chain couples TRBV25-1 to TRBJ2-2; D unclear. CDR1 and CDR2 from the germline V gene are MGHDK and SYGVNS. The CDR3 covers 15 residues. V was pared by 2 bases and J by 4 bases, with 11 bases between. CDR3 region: CASSELDKVTGELFF. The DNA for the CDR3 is TGTGCCAGCAGTGAACTCGACAAGGTCACCGGGGAGCTGTTTTTT.

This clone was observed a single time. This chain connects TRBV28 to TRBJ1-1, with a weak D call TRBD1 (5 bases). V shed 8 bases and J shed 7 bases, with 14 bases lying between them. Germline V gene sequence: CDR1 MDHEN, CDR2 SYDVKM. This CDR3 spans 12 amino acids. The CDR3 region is CASGGYVNEAFF. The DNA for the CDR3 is TGTGCCAGCGGGGGGTATGTTAATGAAGCTTTCTTT.